Sequencing of this T cell receptor beta chain was carried out in a study of Ad26.COV2.S vaccination and SARS-CoV-2 variants. For the study at large: The donor belonged to the COV1001 Ad26.COV2.S trial arm.

TCRdb's table, derived via immunoSEQ multiplex PCR, lists solely in-frame clones and lacks some. The table records about 470,000 clones, about 90% of them present only once. Overall study findings and caveats: While placebo recipients had lower spike-specific TCR breadth, vaccine recipients had more. Researchers cautioned that TCR breadth and depth analyses may have underestimated total T cell responses.

Regarding treatment: about 20 received Ad26.COV2.S at low or high dose, single or two shots; 5 received placebo; per-sample allocation not given. Collection of samples fell on day 63 after the first vaccine or placebo injection. Trimming pared 0 bases from V and 1 base from J, leaving 4 bases between. Germline CDR1 is MDHEN and CDR2 is SYDVKM. The CDR3 is made up of 15 amino acids. Concerning this clone: Antigen specificity is unknown.

The rearrangement uses TRBV28 and TRBJ2-6; D is uncertain. This clonotype was sampled from a person between 18 and 65 years old who received the Ad26.COV2.S COVID-19 vaccine or a placebo. This material consisted of peripheral blood, taken in a trial of Ad26.COV2.S vaccine versus placebo. The DNA for the CDR3 is TGTGCCAGCAGTTTATGGGTGTCTGGGGCCAACGTCCTGACTTTC. The encoded protein is CASSLWVSGANVLTF.